The 17 T cell receptor beta chains given below trace back to one sample, sequenced in a study of Ad26.COV2.S vaccination and SARS-CoV-2 variants. Described treatment: about 20 received Ad26.COV2.S at low or high dose, single or two shots; roughly 5 received placebo; per-sample allocation not given. Following the first vaccine or placebo injection, samples were taken on day 63. Libraries were prepared by immunoSEQ multiplex PCR; TCRdb keeps only in-frame clonotypes and omits some of them. The table includes about 220,000 clones, 70% to 90% detected once. This specimen consisted of peripheral blood, obtained in a trial of Ad26.COV2.S vaccine versus placebo. Receptors originate from a person between 18 and 60 years old who received the Ad26.COV2.S COVID-19 vaccine or a placebo.

CDR3 region: CASSVQGILSGNTIYF. In DNA form, the CDR3 reads TGTGCCAGCAGCGTACAGGGTATCCTCTCTGGAAACACCATATATTTT. The V call is TRBV7-9, the J call TRBJ1-3; D is possibly TRBD1 (6 bases). The V end was cut by 5 bases, the J end by 0 bases, with 14 bases between. Germline CDR1 is SEHNR and CDR2 is FQNEAQ (reference sequence). The CDR3 consists of 16 residues.

V usage is TRBV7-8 and J usage is TRBJ1-4; D call uncertain. The V end was cut by 5 bases, the J end by 3 bases, with 13 bases between. Per germline, CDR1 SGHVS and CDR2 FQNEAQ. This CDR3 has 15 amino acids. The CDR3 DNA sequence: TGTGCCAGCAGCCGGGCCCACAGAGCTAATGAAAAACTGTTTTTT. Residues: CASSRAHRANEKLFF. Filled out from reference TRBV7-8 and TRBJ1-4, the complete variable domain reads GAGVSQSPRYKVAKRGQDVALRCDPISGHVSLFWYQQALGQGPEFLTYFQNEAQLDKSGLPSDRFFAERPEGSVSTLKIQRTQQEDSAVYLCASSRAHRANEKLFFGSGTQLSVL.

The chain uses TRBV28 and TRBJ2-3; 8 bases line up with TRBD2. After removal of 5 bases from V and 4 bases from J, the junction contained 2 bases not matched to a gene. This CDR3 comprises 13 residues. CDR1 and CDR2 (germline): MDHEN, SYDVKM. CDR3 amino acids: CASSTRGADTQYF. The CDR3 coding sequence is TGTGCCAGCAGTACGCGGGGGGCAGATACGCAGTATTTT.

V and J are TRBV27 and TRBJ2-1, with 11 bases matching TRBD2. V was clipped by 5 bases and J by 2 bases; unmatched bases: 5. The CDR3 spans 16 residues. Germline loops: CDR1 MNHEY, CDR2 SMNVEV (reference sequence). CDR3 sequence (DNA): TGTGCCAGCAGTGTGGGACTAGCGGCCCCCTACAATGAGCAGTTCTTC. It encodes CASSVGLAAPYNEQFF.

The chain links TRBV7-6 to TRBJ2-7; D is tentatively TRBD1 or TRBD2 (6 bases each). The V gene's germline CDR1 is SGHVS and CDR2 FNYEAQ. The CDR3 loop spans 15 amino acids. V lost 5 bases, J lost 2 bases, and 16 bases lay in between. CDR3 sequence: CASSRSGGSAYEQYF. CDR3 DNA: TGTGCCAGCAGCCGTTCCGGGGGCAGCGCCTACGAGCAGTACTTC. The complete variable domain, with remaining parts taken from reference TRBV7-6 and TRBJ2-7, reads GAGVSQSPRYKVTKRGQDVALRCDPISGHVSLYWYRQALGQGPEFLTYFNYEAQQDKSGLPNDRFSAERPEGSISTLTIQRTEQRDSAMYRCASSRSGGSAYEQYFGPGTRLTVT.

V usage is TRBV4-2 and J usage is TRBJ2-2; possibly TRBD2 for D (6 bases). The CDR3 is 16 residues long. Germline V gene sequence: CDR1 LGHNA, CDR2 YNFKEQ. Deletions cut 0 bases from V and 1 base from J, with 9 bases between. The CDR3 loop reads CASSQDLRGNTGELFF. The CDR3 DNA sequence: TGTGCCAGCAGCCAAGATTTGCGGGGGAACACCGGGGAGCTGTTTTTT.

The gene calls are TRBV28 and TRBJ2-7; 10 nucleotides agree with TRBD1. The germline V gene encodes CDR1 MDHEN and CDR2 SYDVKM. The CDR3 sequence is 14 residues long. J lost 7 bases, V lost 7 bases, and 10 bases had no gene match. The CDR3 reads CASNPGTGAIEQYF. The DNA of the CDR3 is TGTGCCAGCAATCCCGGGACAGGGGCTATAGAGCAGTACTTC.

The rearrangement uses TRBV5-4 and TRBJ2-3; 7 nucleotides match TRBD2. Looked up from germline, CDR1 is SGHNT and CDR2 is YYREEE (reference sequence). Trimming took 4 bases from V and 3 from J; bases not matched to a gene: 5. The CDR3 is 14 amino acids. The CDR3: CASSPGLETDTQYF. In nucleotides, the CDR3 is TGTGCCAGCAGCCCAGGACTAGAGACAGATACGCAGTATTTT.

This chain connects TRBV4-2 to TRBJ2-2; possibly TRBD2 for D (6 bases). Germline CDR1 is LGHNA and CDR2 is YNFKEQ. The CDR3 covers 17 residues. Trimming left V 2 bases short and J 0 bases short, with 13 bases between. The CDR3 reads CASSQLGGGANTGELFF. Here the CDR3 DNA reads TGTGCCAGCAGCCAATTGGGGGGAGGCGCGAACACCGGGGAGCTGTTTTTT.

V usage is TRBV5-5 and J usage is TRBJ1-4; D not certain. Germline loops: CDR1 SGHKS, CDR2 YYEKEE (reference sequence). This CDR3 spans 16 amino acids. V was pared by 4 bases and J by 2 bases, with 15 bases between. The CDR3 DNA reads as TGTGCCAGCAGCCCAGGTGTTTCCGGGACTAATGAAAAACTGTTTTTT. Translation gives CASSPGVSGTNEKLFF.

The chain uses TRBV28 and TRBJ2-7; D may correspond to TRBD1 or TRBD2 (6 bases each). The germline V gene encodes CDR1 MDHEN and CDR2 SYDVKM. This CDR3 spans 14 amino acids. Trimming pared 7 bases from V and 4 bases from J, leaving 17 bases between. CDR3 bases: TGTGCCAGCACCTTAAACCAGGGGAGGTACGAGCAGTACTTC. Translation gives CASTLNQGRYEQYF.

This clone was picked up one time. V is TRBV24-1 and J is TRBJ2-1, with D uncertain. The V end lost 4 bases, the J end lost 0 bases, and 9 bases lay between the germline ends. The CDR3 has 15 amino acids. The V gene's germline CDR1 is KGHDR and CDR2 SFDVKD. CDR3 protein: CATSEMDGSYNEQFF. The CDR3 DNA reads as TGTGCCACCAGTGAGATGGACGGCTCCTACAATGAGCAGTTCTTC.

V gene TRBV11-3 combines with J gene TRBJ1-1; D is unclear. Trimming shortened V by 3 bases and J by 0 bases, and 8 bases separated the two germline ends. The CDR3 has 14 amino acids. From germline, CDR1 is SGHNT and CDR2 YENEEA. The CDR3 spells CASSLGGLNTEAFF. In nucleotides, the CDR3 is TGTGCCAGCAGCTTGGGAGGACTGAACACTGAAGCTTTCTTT.

Here the CDR3 DNA reads TGTGCCAGCAGTGAAAGTGGGGGGGTTGGCTACACCTTC. Protein: CASSESGGVGYTF. V is TRBV6-1 and J is TRBJ1-2; a weak D match, TRBD1 (5 bases). Trimming left V 2 bases short and J 7 bases short, with 11 bases between. The germline V gene encodes CDR1 MNHNS and CDR2 SASEGT. The CDR3 runs 13 residues.

The chain is built from TRBV28 and TRBJ2-1, with 8 bases lining up with TRBD1. The ends lost 4 bases at V and 10 bases at J; junction bases unmatched: 12. The CDR3 runs 15 residues. Germline lookup yields CDR1 MDHEN and CDR2 SYDVKM. The CDR3 loop reads CASSSPSGRGHEQFF. The CDR3 DNA follows: TGTGCCAGCAGTTCCCCCTCGGGCAGGGGGCACGAGCAGTTCTTC.

The chain recombines TRBV7-3 with TRBJ2-7, with TRBD2 matching over 8 bases. Germline V gene lookup returns CDR1 SGHTA and CDR2 FQGTGA. J was trimmed by 5 bases and V by 5 bases; bases with no gene match: 23. There are 19 residues in the CDR3. CDR3: CASSGPGGNDGPLGDEQYF. In DNA form, the CDR3 reads TGTGCCAGCAGCGGCCCGGGAGGGAACGACGGCCCTCTTGGGGACGAGCAGTACTTC.

The V and J genes are TRBV7-2 and TRBJ2-1, with D possibly matching TRBD2 (7 bases). In germline, CDR1 is SGHTA, CDR2 FQGNSA. With 5 bases removed from V and 9 bases from J, the gap between germline ends came to 14 bases. The CDR3 loop spans 13 amino acids. The CDR3 protein is CASSIEGGGEQFF. The DNA of the CDR3 is TGTGCCAGCAGCATCGAAGGGGGGGGTGAGCAGTTCTTC.